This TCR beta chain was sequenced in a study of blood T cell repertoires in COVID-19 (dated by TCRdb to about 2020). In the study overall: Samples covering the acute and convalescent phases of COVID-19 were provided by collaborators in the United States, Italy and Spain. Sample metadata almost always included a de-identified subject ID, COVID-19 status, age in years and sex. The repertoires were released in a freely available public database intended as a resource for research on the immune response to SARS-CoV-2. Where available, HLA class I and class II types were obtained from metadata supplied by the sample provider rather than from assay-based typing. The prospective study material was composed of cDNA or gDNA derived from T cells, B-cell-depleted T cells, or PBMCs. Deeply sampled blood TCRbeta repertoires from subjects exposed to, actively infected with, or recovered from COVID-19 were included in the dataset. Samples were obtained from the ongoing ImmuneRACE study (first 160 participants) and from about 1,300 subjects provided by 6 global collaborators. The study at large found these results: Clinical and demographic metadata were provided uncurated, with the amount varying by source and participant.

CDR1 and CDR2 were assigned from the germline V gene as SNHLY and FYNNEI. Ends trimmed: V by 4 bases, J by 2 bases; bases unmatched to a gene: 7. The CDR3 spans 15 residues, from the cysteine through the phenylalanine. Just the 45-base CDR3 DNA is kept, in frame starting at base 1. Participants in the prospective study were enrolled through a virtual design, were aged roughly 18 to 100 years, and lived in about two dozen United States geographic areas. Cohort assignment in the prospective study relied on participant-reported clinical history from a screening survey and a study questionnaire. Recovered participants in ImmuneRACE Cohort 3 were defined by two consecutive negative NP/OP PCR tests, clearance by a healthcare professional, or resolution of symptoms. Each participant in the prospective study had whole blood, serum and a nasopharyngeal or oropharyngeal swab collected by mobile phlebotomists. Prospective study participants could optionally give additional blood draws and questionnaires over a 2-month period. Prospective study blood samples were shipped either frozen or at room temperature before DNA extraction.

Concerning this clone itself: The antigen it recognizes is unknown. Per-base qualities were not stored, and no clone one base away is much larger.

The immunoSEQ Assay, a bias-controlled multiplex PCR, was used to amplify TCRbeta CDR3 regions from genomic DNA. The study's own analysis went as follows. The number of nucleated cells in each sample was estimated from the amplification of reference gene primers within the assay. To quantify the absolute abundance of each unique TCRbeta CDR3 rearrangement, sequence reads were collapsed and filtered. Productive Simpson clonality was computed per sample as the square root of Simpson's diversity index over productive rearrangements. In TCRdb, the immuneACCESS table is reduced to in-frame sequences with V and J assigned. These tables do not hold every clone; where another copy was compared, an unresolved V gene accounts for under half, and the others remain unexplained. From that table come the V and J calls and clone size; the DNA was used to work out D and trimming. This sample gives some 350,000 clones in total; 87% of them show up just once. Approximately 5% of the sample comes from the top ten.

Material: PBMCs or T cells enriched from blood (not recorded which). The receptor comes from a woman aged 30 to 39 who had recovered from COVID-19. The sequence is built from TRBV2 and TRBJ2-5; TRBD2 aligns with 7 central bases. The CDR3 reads CASSAQGGRQETQYF. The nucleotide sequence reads TGTGCCAGCAGTGCCCAGGGAGGGAGGCAAGAGACCCAGTACTTC. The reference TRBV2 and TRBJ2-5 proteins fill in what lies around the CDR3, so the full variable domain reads EPEVTQTPSHQVTQMGQEVILRCVPISNHLYFYWYRQILGQKVEFLVSFYNNEISEKSEIFDDQFSVERPDGSNFTLKIRSTKLEDSAMYFCASSAQGGRQETQYFGPGTRLLVL.